This TCR beta chain was sequenced in a study of T cells in Graves' hyperthyroidism and ophthalmopathy. Study-wide points: By a 13 V-J model, ophthalmopathy was set apart from stable hyperthyroidism.

Amplified TCR beta CDR3 regions came from RNA transcripts. First-round RT-PCR targeting the TCR CDR3 was performed with the HTBI primer set. TCRdb ran MiXCR on the multiplex PCR reads and lists one entry per CDR3 protein. The table records hundreds of thousands of distinct CDR3 sequences, about 45% of them present only once. In regard to this clonotype: Its specificity is not known.

V gave up 4 bases and J gave up 2 bases; unmatched junction bases: 11. The CDR3 sequence is 16 residues long. CDR1 is SQVTM and CDR2 is ANQGSEA in the germline V gene. Hyperthyroidism of Graves' type that showed no ophthalmopathy progression within 18 months was stable. Those patients with uncontrolled infection, other autoimmune disease, pregnancy or lactation were excluded. Every diagnosis used clinical symptoms, serum thyroxine and TRAb, thyroid ultrasound and orbital computed tomography. The TCR sequence derives from a woman aged 18-29 years with Graves' hyperthyroidism. Sample: peripheral blood or thyroid tissue (not recorded which). The gene calls are TRBV29-1 and TRBJ2-7; 10 positions agree with TRBD2. The CDR3 DNA sequence: TGCAGCGTTGGTCTAGCGGGAGCTCGTTCCCCCTACGAGCAGTACTTC. Amino acid sequence: CSVGLAGARSPYEQYF.